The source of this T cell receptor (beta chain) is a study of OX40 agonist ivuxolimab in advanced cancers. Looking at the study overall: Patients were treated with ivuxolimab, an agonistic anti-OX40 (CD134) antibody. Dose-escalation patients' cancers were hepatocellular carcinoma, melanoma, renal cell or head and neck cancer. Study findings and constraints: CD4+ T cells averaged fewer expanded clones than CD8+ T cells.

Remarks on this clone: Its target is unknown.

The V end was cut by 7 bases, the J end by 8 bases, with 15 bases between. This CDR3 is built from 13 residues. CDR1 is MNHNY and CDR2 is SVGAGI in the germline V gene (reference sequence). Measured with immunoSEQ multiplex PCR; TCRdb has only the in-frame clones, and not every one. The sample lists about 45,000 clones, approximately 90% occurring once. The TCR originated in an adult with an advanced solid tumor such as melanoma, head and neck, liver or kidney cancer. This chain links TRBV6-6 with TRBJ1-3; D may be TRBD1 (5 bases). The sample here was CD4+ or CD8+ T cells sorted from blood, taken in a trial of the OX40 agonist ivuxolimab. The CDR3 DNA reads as TGTGCCAGCACCAAGACAGCTCCCCACACCATATATTTT. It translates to CASTKTAPHTIYF.